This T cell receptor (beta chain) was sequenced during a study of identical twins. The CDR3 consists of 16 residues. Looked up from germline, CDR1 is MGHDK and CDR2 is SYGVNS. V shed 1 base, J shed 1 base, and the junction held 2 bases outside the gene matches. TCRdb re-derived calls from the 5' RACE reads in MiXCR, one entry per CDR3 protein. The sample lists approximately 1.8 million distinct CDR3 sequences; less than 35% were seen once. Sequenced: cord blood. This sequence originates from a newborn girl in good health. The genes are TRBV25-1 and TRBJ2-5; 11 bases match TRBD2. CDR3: CASSEFLAGGQETQYF. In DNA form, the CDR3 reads TGTGCCAGCAGTGAATTTCTAGCGGGGGGCCAAGAGACCCAGTACTTC.